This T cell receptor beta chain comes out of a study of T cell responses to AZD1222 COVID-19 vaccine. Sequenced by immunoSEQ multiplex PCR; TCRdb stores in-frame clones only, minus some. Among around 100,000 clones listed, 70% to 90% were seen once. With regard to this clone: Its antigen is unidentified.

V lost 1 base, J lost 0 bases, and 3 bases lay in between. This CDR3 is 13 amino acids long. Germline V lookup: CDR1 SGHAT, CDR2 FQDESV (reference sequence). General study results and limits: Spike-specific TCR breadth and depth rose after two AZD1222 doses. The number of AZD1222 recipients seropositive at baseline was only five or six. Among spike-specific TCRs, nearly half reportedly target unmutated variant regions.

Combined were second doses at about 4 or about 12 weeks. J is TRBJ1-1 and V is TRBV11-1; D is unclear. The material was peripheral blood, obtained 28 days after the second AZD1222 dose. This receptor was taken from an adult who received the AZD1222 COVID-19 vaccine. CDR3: CASSLVVNTEAFF. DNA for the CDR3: TGTGCCAGCAGCTTAGTGGTGAACACTGAAGCTTTCTTT.